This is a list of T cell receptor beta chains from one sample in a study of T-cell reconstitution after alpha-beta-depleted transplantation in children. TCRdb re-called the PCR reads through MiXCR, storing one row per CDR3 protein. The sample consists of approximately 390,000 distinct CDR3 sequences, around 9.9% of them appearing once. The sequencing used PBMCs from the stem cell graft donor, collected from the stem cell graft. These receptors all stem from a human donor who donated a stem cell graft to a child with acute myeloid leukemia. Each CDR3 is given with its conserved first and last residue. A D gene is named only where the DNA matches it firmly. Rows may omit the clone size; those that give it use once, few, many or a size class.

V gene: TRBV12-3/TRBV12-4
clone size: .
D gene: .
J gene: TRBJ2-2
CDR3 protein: CASSLGSAHTGELFF
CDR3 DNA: TGTGCCAGCAGTTTGGGCAGCGCACACACCGGGGAGCTGTTTTTT

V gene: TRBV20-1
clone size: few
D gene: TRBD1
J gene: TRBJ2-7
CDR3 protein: CSASQRQGFYEQYF
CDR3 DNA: TGCAGTGCTTCCCAACGACAGGGTTTCTACGAGCAGTACTTC

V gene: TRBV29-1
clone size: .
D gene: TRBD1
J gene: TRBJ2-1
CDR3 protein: CSAGSGQGYNEQFF
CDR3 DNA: TGCAGCGCTGGGTCGGGACAGGGGTACAATGAGCAGTTCTTC

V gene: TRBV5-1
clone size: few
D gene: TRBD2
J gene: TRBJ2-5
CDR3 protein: CASSLLTSGQETQYF
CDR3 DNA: TGCGCCAGCAGCTTATTAACTAGCGGCCAAGAGACCCAGTACTTC

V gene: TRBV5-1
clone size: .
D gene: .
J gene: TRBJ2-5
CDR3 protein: CASSLAEQFLETQYF
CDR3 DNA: TGCGCCAGCAGCTTGGCCGAGCAGTTCCTGGAGACCCAGTACTTC

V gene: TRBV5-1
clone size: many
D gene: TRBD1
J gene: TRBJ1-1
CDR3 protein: CASSSGQGYEAFF
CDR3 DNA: TGCGCCAGCAGCTCGGGACAGGGATATGAAGCTTTCTTT

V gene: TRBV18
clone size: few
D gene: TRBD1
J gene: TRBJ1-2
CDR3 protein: CASSPNRGVDYGYTF
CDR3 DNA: TGTGCCAGCTCACCTAACAGGGGGGTCGACTATGGCTACACCTTC

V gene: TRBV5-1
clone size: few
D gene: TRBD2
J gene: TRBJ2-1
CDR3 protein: CASSRVAGASNEQFF
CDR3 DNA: TGCGCCAGCAGCCGGGTAGCGGGAGCCAGCAATGAGCAGTTCTTC

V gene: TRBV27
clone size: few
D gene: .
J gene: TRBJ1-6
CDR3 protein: CASGSTFGQPRGNSPLHF
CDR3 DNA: TGTGCCAGCGGATCTACATTTGGACAGCCTAGGGGTAATTCACCCCTCCACTTT

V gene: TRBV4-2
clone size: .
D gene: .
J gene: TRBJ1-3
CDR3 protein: CASSQDEGYTIYF
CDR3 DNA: TGTGCCAGCAGCCAAGATGAGGGATACACCATATATTTT

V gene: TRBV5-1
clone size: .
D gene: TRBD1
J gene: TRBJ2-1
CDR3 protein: CASSWTGTVNEQFF
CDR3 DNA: TGCGCCAGCAGCTGGACCGGGACAGTCAATGAGCAGTTCTTC

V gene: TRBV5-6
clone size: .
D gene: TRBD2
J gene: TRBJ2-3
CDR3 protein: CASSLGRVGTDTQYF
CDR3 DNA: TGTGCCAGCAGCTTAGGGAGGGTCGGTACAGATACGCAGTATTTT

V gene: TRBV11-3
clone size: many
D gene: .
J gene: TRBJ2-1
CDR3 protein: CASSHNGVNEQFF
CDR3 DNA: TGTGCCAGCAGCCATAATGGGGTCAATGAGCAGTTCTTC

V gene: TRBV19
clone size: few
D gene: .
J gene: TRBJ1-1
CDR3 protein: CASSMFTTEAFF
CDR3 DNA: TGTGCCAGTAGTATGTTTACGACTGAAGCTTTCTTT

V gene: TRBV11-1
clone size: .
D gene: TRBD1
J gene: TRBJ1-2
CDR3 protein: CASSNAGQTIYGYTF
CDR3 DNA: TGTGCCAGCAGCAACGCGGGACAGACTATCTATGGCTACACCTTC

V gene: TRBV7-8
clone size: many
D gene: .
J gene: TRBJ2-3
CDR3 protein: CASSPRRVGGQTDTQYF
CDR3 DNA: TGTGCCAGCAGCCCCCGGCGTGTGGGGGGGCAGACAGATACGCAGTATTTT

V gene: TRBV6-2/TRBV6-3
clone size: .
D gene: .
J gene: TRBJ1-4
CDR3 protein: CASTDSIGLFF
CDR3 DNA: TGTGCCAGCACCGACAGTATCGGACTGTTTTTT

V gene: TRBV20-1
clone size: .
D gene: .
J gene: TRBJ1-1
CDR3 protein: CSAQAQAGTEALF
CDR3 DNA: TGCAGTGCTCAGGCCCAGGCCGGGACTGAAGCTTTGTTT

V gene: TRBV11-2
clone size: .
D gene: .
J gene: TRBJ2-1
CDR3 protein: CASSEGEANNEQFF
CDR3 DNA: TGTGCCAGCAGCGAGGGGGAGGCAAACAATGAGCAGTTCTTC

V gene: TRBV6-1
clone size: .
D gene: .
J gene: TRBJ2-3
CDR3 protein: CASSEYGDTQYF
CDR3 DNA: TGTGCCAGCAGTGAATATGGAGATACGCAGTATTTT

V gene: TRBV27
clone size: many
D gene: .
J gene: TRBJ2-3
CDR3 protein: CASSRNRGRTDTQYF
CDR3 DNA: TGTGCCAGCAGCCGGAACCGGGGGCGCACAGATACGCAGTATTTT

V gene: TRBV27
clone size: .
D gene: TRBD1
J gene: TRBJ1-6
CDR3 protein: CASNRGNRLNNSPLHF
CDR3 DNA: TGTGCCAGCAACAGGGGGAATCGTCTGAATAACTCCCCCCTCCACTTT

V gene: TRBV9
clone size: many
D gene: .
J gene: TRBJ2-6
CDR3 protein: CASSVINTGRVSGANVLTF
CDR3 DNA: TGTGCCAGCAGCGTAATCAATACAGGGAGGGTCTCTGGGGCCAACGTCCTGACTTTC

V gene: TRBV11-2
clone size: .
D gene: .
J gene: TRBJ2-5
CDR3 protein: CASTGQSQETQYF
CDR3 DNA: TGTGCCAGCACCGGACAGTCTCAAGAGACCCAGTACTTC

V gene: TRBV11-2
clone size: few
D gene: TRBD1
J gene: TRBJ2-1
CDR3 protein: CASSPDYRGLEQFF
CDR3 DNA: TGTGCCAGCAGCCCCGATTACAGGGGGCTCGAGCAGTTCTTC

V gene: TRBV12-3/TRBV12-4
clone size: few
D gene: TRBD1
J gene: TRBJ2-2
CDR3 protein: CASSLRQGAGELFF
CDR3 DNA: TGTGCCAGCAGTTTAAGACAGGGAGCCGGGGAGCTGTTTTTT

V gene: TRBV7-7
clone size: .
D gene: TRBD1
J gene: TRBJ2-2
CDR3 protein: CASSLSTGHTGELFF
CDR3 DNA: TGTGCTAGCAGCCTCTCGACAGGGCACACCGGGGAGCTGTTTTTT

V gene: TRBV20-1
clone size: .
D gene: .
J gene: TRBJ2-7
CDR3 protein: CSASRAFGDEQYF
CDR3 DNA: TGCAGTGCTAGCCGTGCCTTCGGGGACGAGCAGTACTTC

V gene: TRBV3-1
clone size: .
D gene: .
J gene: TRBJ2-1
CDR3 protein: CASSHPPDYNEQFF
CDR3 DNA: TGTGCCAGCAGCCACCCTCCTGACTACAATGAGCAGTTCTTC

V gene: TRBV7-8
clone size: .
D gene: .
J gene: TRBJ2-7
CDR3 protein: CASSLVSGVEQYF
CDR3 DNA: TGTGCCAGCAGCTTAGTTTCCGGGGTCGAGCAGTACTTC

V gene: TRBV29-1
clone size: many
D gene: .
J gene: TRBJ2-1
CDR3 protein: CSVDSWTVDNEQFF
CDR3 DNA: TGCAGCGTCGATAGCTGGACAGTAGACAATGAGCAGTTCTTC

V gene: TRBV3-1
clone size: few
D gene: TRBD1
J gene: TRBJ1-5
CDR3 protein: CASSTSGQGNQPQHF
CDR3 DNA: TGTGCCAGCAGCACAAGTGGACAGGGTAATCAGCCCCAGCATTTT

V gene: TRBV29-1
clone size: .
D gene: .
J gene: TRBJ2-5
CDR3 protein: CSVDERMETQYF
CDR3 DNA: TGCAGCGTTGATGAAAGAATGGAGACCCAGTACTTC

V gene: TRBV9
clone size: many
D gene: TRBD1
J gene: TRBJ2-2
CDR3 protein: CASSVGQGTNTGELFF
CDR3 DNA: TGTGCCAGCAGCGTGGGACAGGGGACCAACACCGGGGAGCTGTTTTTT

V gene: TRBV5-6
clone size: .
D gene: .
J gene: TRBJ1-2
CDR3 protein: CASSLALHRGGGYTF
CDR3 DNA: TGTGCCAGCAGCTTGGCCTTGCACAGAGGAGGGGGCTACACCTTC

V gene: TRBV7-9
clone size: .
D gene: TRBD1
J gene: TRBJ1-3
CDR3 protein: CASRSGRTGEAGNTIYF
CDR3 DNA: TGTGCCAGTCGATCAGGCCGAACAGGGGAGGCTGGAAACACCATATATTTT

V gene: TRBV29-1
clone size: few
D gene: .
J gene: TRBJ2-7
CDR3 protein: CSVEQGYEQYF
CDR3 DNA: TGCAGCGTTGAGCAGGGATACGAGCAGTACTTC

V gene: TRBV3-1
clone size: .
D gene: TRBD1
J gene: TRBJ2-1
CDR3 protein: CASSTGGSNSYNEQFF
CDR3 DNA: TGTGCCAGCAGTACAGGGGGCAGTAACTCCTACAATGAGCAGTTCTTC

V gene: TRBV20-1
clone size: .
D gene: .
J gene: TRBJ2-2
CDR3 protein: CSARPHGMNTGELFF
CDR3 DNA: TGCAGTGCTAGGCCCCACGGGATGAACACCGGGGAGCTGTTTTTT